The next 3 T cell receptor beta chains were all read from a single sample in a study of blood T cell repertoires in COVID-19. The assay was immunoSEQ multiplex PCR, and TCRdb's table has in-frame clones only and misses some. Found here are 240,000 or so clones, roughly 82% of them singletons; the top ten hold roughly 2%. Sample: PBMCs or T cells enriched from blood (not recorded which). The receptors derive from a woman between 50 and 59 years old who had recovered from COVID-19.

CDR3 region: CASSSQGRVGTEAFF. The CDR3 coding sequence is TGTGCCAGCAGCTCCCAGGGCAGGGTAGGCACTGAAGCTTTCTTT. The chain carries TRBV7-3 and TRBJ1-1; possibly TRBD1 for D (5 bases). Germline-derived CDR1 and CDR2 are SGHTA and FQGTGA. V dropped 4 bases and J dropped 4 bases, with 16 bases sitting between them. The CDR3 runs to 15 residues.

This clone appeared once. The rearrangement uses TRBV6-6 and TRBJ1-1; 7 nucleotides match TRBD1. V shed 5 bases, J shed 1 base, and the junction held 4 bases outside the gene matches. This CDR3 region has 14 residues. Germline loops: CDR1 MNHNY, CDR2 SVGAGI (reference sequence). Here the CDR3 reads CASSKDRTNTEAFF. Written as DNA, the CDR3 is TGTGCCAGCAGTAAGGACAGGACGAACACTGAAGCTTTCTTT.

V gene TRBV19 combines with J gene TRBJ1-1, with D possibly TRBD1 on 6 matching bases. Germline V gives CDR1 LNHDA, CDR2 SQIVND (reference sequence). The V end lost 5 bases, the J end lost 4 bases, and 14 bases lay between the germline ends. The CDR3 is 14 amino acids. The CDR3 here is CASSWAGVRTEAFF. CDR3 in DNA: TGTGCCAGTAGTTGGGCAGGGGTGCGCACTGAAGCTTTCTTT.